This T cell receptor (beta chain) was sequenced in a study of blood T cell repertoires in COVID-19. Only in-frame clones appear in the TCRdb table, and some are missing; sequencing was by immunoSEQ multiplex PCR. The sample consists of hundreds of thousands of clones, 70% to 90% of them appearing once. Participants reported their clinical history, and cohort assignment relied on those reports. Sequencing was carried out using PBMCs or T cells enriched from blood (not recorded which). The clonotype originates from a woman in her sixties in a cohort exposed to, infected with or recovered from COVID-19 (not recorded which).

The CDR3 region has the DNA TGTGCCAGCAGTAGCGAGGGAGGAACTAATGAAAAACTGTTTTTT. Its protein product is CASSSEGGTNEKLFF. This rearrangement joins TRBV2 to TRBJ1-4, with no clear D. Per the germline V gene, CDR1 is SNHLY and CDR2 is FYNNEI. The CDR3 has 15 residues. Trimming left V 5 bases short and J 1 base short, with 11 bases between.